This TCR beta chain was observed in a study of vaccination and CD4 T cells after COVID-19. Whole-study results and caveats: In convalescent patients, 304 of 307 vaccine-specific clones were spike mono-reactive.

Remarks on this clonotype: Its antigen remains unknown.

The treatment denotes: roughly ten-day PBMC culture with coronavirus spike peptide pools or control peptides (ViraFEST assay). Culture of fewer than 2.5 million PBMCs per well took place with about 9.1 IU/ml IL-2 and 8.5 to 10 ug/ml peptide pools. The CDR3 is made up of 13 amino acids. V dropped 5 bases and J dropped 9 bases, with 16 bases sitting between them. The germline CDR1 and CDR2 sequences are LNHDA and SQIVND (reference sequence). Sequenced with the Oncomine TCR Beta short-read assay was DNA taken from cultured CD4+ T cells. In TCRdb, the PCR reads were re-called with MiXCR into one record per CDR3 protein. The repertoire holds over 15,000 distinct CDR3 sequences, 65% to 85% seen once, with around 4.4% in the top ten.

The TCR originated in a human donor who had recovered from COVID-19. Specimen: CD4+ T cells from blood, cultured in vitro. The chain uses TRBV19 and TRBJ1-1; tentatively, D is TRBD1 (5 bases). CDR3 sequence (DNA): TGTGCCAGTAGTCCCAGGGACCGAGGGAAAGCTTTCTTT. Translation: CASSPRDRGKAFF. The variable domain in full, completed from reference TRBV19 and TRBJ1-1, reads DGGITQSPKYLFRKEGQNVTLSCEQNLNHDAMYWYRQDPGQGLRLIYYSQIVNDFQKGDIAEGYSVSREKKESFPLTVTSAQKNPTAFYLCASSPRDRGKAFFGQGTRLTVV.